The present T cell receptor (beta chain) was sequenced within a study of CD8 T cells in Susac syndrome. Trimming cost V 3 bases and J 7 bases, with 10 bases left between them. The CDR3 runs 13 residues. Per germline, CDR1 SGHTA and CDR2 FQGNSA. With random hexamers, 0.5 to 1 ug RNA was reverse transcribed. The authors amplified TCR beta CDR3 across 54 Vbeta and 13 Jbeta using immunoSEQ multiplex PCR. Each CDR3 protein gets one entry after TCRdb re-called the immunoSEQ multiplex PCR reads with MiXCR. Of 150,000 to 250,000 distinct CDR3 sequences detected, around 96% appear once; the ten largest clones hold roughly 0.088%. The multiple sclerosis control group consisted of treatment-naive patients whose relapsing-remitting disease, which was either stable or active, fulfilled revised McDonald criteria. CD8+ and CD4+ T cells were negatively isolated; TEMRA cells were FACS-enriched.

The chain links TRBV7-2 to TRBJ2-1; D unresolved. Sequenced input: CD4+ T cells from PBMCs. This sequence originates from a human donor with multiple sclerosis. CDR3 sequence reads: CASSFKQTNEQFF. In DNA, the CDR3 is TGTGCCAGCAGCTTTAAACAGACGAATGAGCAGTTCTTC.